One T cell receptor beta chain is described in this entry. What it binds is unknown. There are 14 residues in the CDR3. Between the trimmed V and J ends, which lost 2 bases and 0 bases, there was a span of 6 bases. The germline CDR1 and CDR2 sequences are SEHNR and FQNEAQ (reference sequence). Only in-frame clones appear in the TCRdb table, and some are missing; sequencing was by immunoSEQ multiplex PCR. The sample records approximately 70,000 clones, roughly 80% being singletons. This record comes from a study of T cell responses to AZD1222 COVID-19 vaccine. Study-level points and caveats: Repertoires in all cases were sampled only once the peak T cell response had passed.

Pooling was applied to second doses at about 4 or about 12 weeks. The J gene is TRBJ2-3, the V gene TRBV7-9; D is unclear. The TCR comes from an adult who received the AZD1222 COVID-19 vaccine. The sample was peripheral blood, taken 28 days after the second AZD1222 dose. The CDR3 loop is CASSLSLSTDTQYF. The DNA of the CDR3 is TGTGCCAGCAGCTTATCTCTTAGCACAGATACGCAGTATTTT.